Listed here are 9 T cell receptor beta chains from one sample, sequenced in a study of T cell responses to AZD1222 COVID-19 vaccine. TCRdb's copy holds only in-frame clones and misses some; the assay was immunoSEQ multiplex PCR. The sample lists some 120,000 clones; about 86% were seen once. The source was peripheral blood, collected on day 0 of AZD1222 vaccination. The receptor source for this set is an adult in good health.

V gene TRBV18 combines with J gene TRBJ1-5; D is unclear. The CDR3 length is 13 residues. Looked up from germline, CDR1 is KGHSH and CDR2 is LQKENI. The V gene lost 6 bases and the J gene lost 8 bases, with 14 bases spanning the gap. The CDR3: CASSRGEDEPQHF. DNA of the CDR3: TGTGCCAGCTCTCGTGGGGAGGACGAGCCCCAGCATTTT.

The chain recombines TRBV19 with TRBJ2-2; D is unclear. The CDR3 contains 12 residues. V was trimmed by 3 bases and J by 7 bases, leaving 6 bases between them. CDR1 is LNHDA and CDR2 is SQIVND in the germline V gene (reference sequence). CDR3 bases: TGTGCCAGTAGTATTCCATTCGGGGAGCTGTTTTTT. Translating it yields CASSIPFGELFF.

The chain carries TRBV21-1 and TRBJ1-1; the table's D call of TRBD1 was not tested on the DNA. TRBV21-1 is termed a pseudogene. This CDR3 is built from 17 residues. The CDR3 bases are TGTGCCAGCAGCACTTTCCGGGACAGGGACGTTGACACTGAAGCTTTCTTT. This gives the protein CASSTFRDRDVDTEAFF.

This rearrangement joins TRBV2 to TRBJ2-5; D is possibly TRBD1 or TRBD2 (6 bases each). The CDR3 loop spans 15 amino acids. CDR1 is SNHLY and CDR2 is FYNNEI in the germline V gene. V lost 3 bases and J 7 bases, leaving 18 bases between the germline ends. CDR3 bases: TGTGCCAGCAGTGACGAGGGGTTAAAGGGGGGGACCCAGTACTTC. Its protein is CASSDEGLKGGTQYF. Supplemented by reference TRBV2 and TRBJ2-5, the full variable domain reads EPEVTQTPSHQVTQMGQEVILRCVPISNHLYFYWYRQILGQKVEFLVSFYNNEISEKSEIFDDQFSVERPDGSNFTLKIRSTKLEDSAMYFCASSDEGLKGGTQYFGPGTRLLVL.

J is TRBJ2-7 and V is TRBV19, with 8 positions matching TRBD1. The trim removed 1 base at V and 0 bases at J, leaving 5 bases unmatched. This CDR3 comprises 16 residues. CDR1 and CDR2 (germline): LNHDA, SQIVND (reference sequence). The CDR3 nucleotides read TGTGCCAGTAGTATAGTCTGGACAGGGAGCTCCTACGAGCAGTACTTC. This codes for CASSIVWTGSSYEQYF.

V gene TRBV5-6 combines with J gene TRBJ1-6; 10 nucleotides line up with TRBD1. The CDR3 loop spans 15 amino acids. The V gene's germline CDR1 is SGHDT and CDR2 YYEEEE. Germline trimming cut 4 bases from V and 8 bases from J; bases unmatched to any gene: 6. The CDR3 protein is CASSTRDRGYSPLHF. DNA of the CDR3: TGTGCCAGCAGCACCCGGGACAGGGGTTATTCACCCCTCCACTTT. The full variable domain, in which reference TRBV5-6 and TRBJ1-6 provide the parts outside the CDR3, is DAGVTQSPTHLIKTRGQQVTLRCSPKSGHDTVSWYQQALGQGPQFIFQYYEEEERQRGNFPDRFSGHQFPNYSSELNVNALLLGDSALYLCASSTRDRGYSPLHFGNGTRLTVT.

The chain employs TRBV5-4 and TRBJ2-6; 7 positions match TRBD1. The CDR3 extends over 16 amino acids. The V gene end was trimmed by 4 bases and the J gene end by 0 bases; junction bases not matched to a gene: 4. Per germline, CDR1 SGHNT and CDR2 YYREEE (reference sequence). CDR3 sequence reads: CASSRDRSSGANVLTF. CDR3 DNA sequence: TGTGCCAGCAGCCGGGACAGAAGCTCTGGGGCCAACGTCCTGACTTTC.

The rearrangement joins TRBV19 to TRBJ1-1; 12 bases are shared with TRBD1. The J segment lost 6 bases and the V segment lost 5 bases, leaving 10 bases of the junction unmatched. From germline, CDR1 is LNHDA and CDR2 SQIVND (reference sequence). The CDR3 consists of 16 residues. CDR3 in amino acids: CASSPRDRGQFAEAFF. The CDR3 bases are TGTGCCAGTAGTCCCCGGGACAGGGGGCAGTTCGCTGAAGCTTTCTTT. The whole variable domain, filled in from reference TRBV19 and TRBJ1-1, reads DGGITQSPKYLFRKEGQNVTLSCEQNLNHDAMYWYRQDPGQGLRLIYYSQIVNDFQKGDIAEGYSVSREKKESFPLTVTSAQKNPTAFYLCASSPRDRGQFAEAFFGQGTRLTVV.

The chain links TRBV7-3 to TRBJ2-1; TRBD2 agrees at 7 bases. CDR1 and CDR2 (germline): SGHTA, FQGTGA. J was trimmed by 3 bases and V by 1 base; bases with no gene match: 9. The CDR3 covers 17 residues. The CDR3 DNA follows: TGTGCCAGCAGCTTAAGGGGTCGGTCTAGCGGCTACAATGAGCAGTTCTTC. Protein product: CASSLRGRSSGYNEQFF.